This TCR beta chain was observed in a study of cytomegalovirus exposure and HLA in healthy donors (dated by TCRdb to the late 2010s). For context, the study as a whole: An earlier analysis of a few hundred of the donors reported under 300 Gb of sequence data and 117 million unique TCR beta sequences obtained from about 179 million T cells. Approximately 300 gigabases of sequencing data and tens of millions of unique TCR sequences made up an early release that covered approximately 650 HLA-typed donors. The genetic ancestry cluster associated with self-reported Caucasian donors included 81% of the roughly 400 genotyped donors. The study was designed to test whether signatures of past pathogen exposure could be identified by cataloging public T cell receptors. Using immunosequencing, the study profiled T cell repertoires from fewer than 700 subjects and related those repertoires to cytomegalovirus serostatus. A separate validation cohort of roughly 130 different subjects was used in addition to the approximately 700-subject first cohort. The study combined high-throughput TCR immunosequencing, statistical association of individual TCRs with disease status, and machine learning to predict cytomegalovirus infection status. To study patterns of TCR occurrence, a later analysis re-analyzed previously published TCR beta repertoires from more than 550 donors and added high-resolution HLA genotyping. Rather than drawing on any new phenotypic data, the later analysis identified candidate immune exposures from TCR beta sequences and the way those sequences occurred across donors. To decide whether each TCR beta V gene segment behaved as functional or pseudogenic, an earlier analysis of 587 of the donors relied on high-throughput TCR beta sequencing. Donor age, sex, ethnicity and CMV serostatus were collected together with the repertoire data. A later genetic analysis used genome-wide SNP genotypes for about 60% of the roughly 670 donors, treating that subset as a discovery cohort. Every repertoire in the discovery cohort had been generated on one and the same sequencing platform. HLA typing covered class I and class II loci at four-digit resolution. The number of typed donors differed by locus: roughly 629-630 for A, B, C, DRB1 and DQB1; 522 for DQA1; some 590 for DPA1; and about 450 for DPB1. Five DR-DQ haplotypes were handled as single units for association and clustering because linkage in the cohort was strong. Among some 400 genotyped donors of the cohort, an average of roughly 240,000 unique TCR beta nucleotide sequences were sequenced per donor, roughly 18% of them non-productive. The study at large found these results: In a later genetic analysis, a missense DCLRE1C variant was associated with V-gene and J-gene trimming of TCR beta chains, and the association was replicated in an independent cohort. Across donors, most TCR sequences were observed very rarely, whereas some public TCRs were present in many individuals. In a later analysis, HLA-associated TCR beta chains showed more clonal expansion and lower generation probabilities than non-associated chains that were equally common. The 87-base-pair reads could not distinguish some IMGT-functional V segments, including TRBV6-2 and TRBV6-3, so those segments were excluded. In a later analysis, most CMV-associated TCR beta chains were found to appear HLA-restricted, with HLA associations seemingly driven largely by CMV exposure. In a later analysis, the rate of TCR association differed among HLA loci, with DRB1 alleles having the most associated TCRs and HLA-C alleles having the fewest. Immune exposure information for the cohort was limited to CMV serostatus. Specific HLA alleles were associated with over 15,000 TCR beta sequences at a false discovery rate of 0.05 in a later analysis. Because HLA typing was unavailable for some donors at each locus, only the typed subset was used in association tests. According to the authors, the approach could potentially be generalized to other disease states and immunological phenotypes. Correlated functional status among segregating V segments might reflect linkage disequilibrium, but an unknown experimental factor could not be ruled out. In an earlier analysis of over 550 of the donors, most TCR beta V segments were observed in productive rearrangements about 87% or about 30% of the time, broadly matching IMGT annotations. In vitro tests confirmed that three of the cytomegalovirus-associated TCR beta chains recognize cytomegalovirus antigens. In both the original and validation cohorts, the classifier was reported to diagnose cytomegalovirus status with high specificity and sensitivity. Because counts were too low, about 15 rarely observed V segments, including chromosome 9 orphons, were left out of the earlier analysis of approximately 500 of the donors. The presence/absence analyses assumed that sequencing depth was roughly uniform across donors, and that assumption may not be true. A further reported finding was that TCR beta sequences accurately predicted the HLA-A and HLA-B alleles for most subjects in the first cohort. The study listed 150 to 200 TCR beta chains as associated with cytomegalovirus. A later genetic analysis reported fewer N-insertions in productive TCRs among donors in an Asian-associated ancestry cluster than the roughly 640-donor mean. When HLA alleles, especially DR and DQ, strongly co-occurred, TCR associations were difficult to assign to individual alleles. Several of the top co-occurrence clusters appeared to be linked to parvovirus B19, influenza, CMV and Epstein-Barr virus, according to a later analysis. The sequencing pipeline was judged likely to have produced a cluster of highly shared sequence variants as a technical artifact. Only TCR beta chains were sequenced in this cohort, and the absence of alpha or paired-chain data limited detectable features.

Library creation used the immunoSEQ multiplex PCR assay. A mixture of 60 forward primers for TCR Vbeta segments and 13 reverse primers for TCR Jbeta segments was used in the multiplex PCR. A multiplex PCR assay on genomic DNA amplified the CDR3 region of rearranged TCR beta genes. The amplified TCR beta libraries were sequenced on the Illumina HiSeq System as 87-base-pair reads. The original methods were these. A later analysis tallied around 80 million unique TCR beta chains across the 610 or so repertoires, and 10 million to 11 million of those chains were shared by two or more donors. A nearest-neighbor algorithm error-corrected the raw reads and collapsed the reads into unique sequences, merging closely related sequences to remove PCR and sequencing errors. CDR3 sequences were aligned to IMGT reference sequences to assign V, D and J gene segments. For a sequence to be retained, at least a six-nucleotide match to both a V gene segment and a J gene segment was required. A rearrangement counted as productive if the CDR3 had no stop codons and remained in frame with V and J, and every other rearrangement counted as non-productive. CDR3 was defined according to IMGT convention as the region running from the second conserved V-encoded cysteine to the conserved J-encoded phenylalanine. The earlier analysis of some 600 of the donors excluded sequences that lacked an unambiguous match to a single V gene segment. In an earlier analysis of almost 600 of the donors, a V segment was called functional when productive rearrangements were above 56.7%, and segregating when the standard deviation between donors exceeded 5%. A statistical classification framework was developed to diagnose cytomegalovirus status using the catalog of TCR beta chain sequences. V and J gene assignment, in a later analysis, came from comparing TCR nucleotide sequences with IMGT/GENE-DB human TR gene sequences. A later analysis assigned CDR3 sequences and most-parsimonious VDJ recombination scenarios with the TCRdist pipeline. In a later analysis, each TCR beta chain was defined by its CDR3 amino acid sequence together with its V-gene family, and reads without a unique V-gene family were excluded. In a later analysis, fewer than 650 highly shared, low-generation-probability nucleotide sequences were removed to address suspected cross-contamination and a sequencing artifact. In a later analysis, a clonal expansion index was calculated for each public chain from normalized within-repertoire ranks of inferred template counts. In a later analysis, generation probabilities were computed with a VDJ recombination model fitted to out-of-frame rearrangements, and the resulting probabilities were checked against IGoR. In a later analysis, TCR-TCR, TCR-HLA and TCR-CMV co-occurrence was scored with hypergeometric tests, and a repertoire-size bias correction was applied to TCR pairs. In a later analysis, false discovery rates were estimated by permuting HLA or CMV assignments 20 times. In a later analysis, co-occurring TCRs were grouped using DBSCAN, with TCRdist sequence similarity added in when clustering inside HLA-allele-positive subsets. For co-occurrence clustering, repertoires with fewer than 30,000 or more than 120,000 public chains were excluded, along with four to six repertoires with anomalous nucleotide sharing. The table was pulled from immuneACCESS by TCRdb, which kept in-frame rearrangements only. Such tables lose some clones; where checked, under half of the loss comes from unresolved V genes, and the rest has no known cause. The V and J calls and clone size are taken from that table; D and trimming were inferred from the DNA. Counted in this sample were around 170,000 clones; around 85% of them appeared once. The ten largest make up approximately 6% of the sample.

The cohort comprised 550 to 700 healthy bone marrow donors. At the time of sampling, every cohort member was nominally healthy, though immune exposures that went unrecorded were likely present. The donor tested CMV seropositive, placing the donor among the approximately 290 seropositive members of the cohort. Every donor gave a peripheral blood sample, and the peripheral blood mononuclear cells from that sample were used for TCR beta sequencing. The Qiagen DNeasy Blood Extraction Kit was used to extract genomic DNA from the blood cell samples. The count of this clone is one. Its antigen is unknown. No clone much larger than this one lies a single base away; base qualities are absent. In the germline V gene, CDR1 corresponds to SGHVS and CDR2 to FQNEAQ. V and J are trimmed by 4 bases and 9 bases, and the gene matches miss 8 bases of the junction. The cysteine opens and the phenylalanine closes a CDR3 of 13 amino acids. The entry retains the CDR3 DNA only, 39 bases that are in frame from base 1.

Source material: PBMCs. The origin of this receptor is a middle-aged man in good health and CMV-seropositive. Rearrangement joined TRBV7-8 to TRBJ1-1, and TRBD1 matches 7 of the central bases. DNA sequence: TGTGCCAGCAGCTCCCTTCCGGGACAGAAAGCTTTCTTT. This encodes CASSSLPGQKAFF.